This TCR beta chain was observed in a study of identifying expanded T cells in peripheral blood. No infections or other immune events were documented during collection. The CDR3 spans 18 residues. V lost 4 bases and J 2 bases, leaving 21 bases between the germline ends. CDR1 and CDR2 (germline): SNHLY, FYNNEI. Generated by immunoSEQ multiplex PCR, the TCRdb table keeps only in-frame clones and is missing some. The sample gives roughly 90,000 clones, more than 75% of which show up once; 4% to 5.5% is in the top ten. Remarks on this clone: Its antigen is not known.

Study-wide results and caveats: Differentially abundant clones: around 1.1 between replicates, approximately 15 at around 15 days, less than 20 at four. Two-week clone count variance significantly increased as total template count grew.

The sequenced material came from blood. The chain combines TRBV2 with TRBJ1-5; D might be TRBD1 (5 bases). The TCR sequence derives from a person aged 18 to 75 in good health. The CDR3 here is CASSGPSGGRGRNQPQHF. The CDR3 coding sequence is TGTGCCAGCAGTGGCCCTTCGGGGGGGAGGGGCCGCAATCAGCCCCAGCATTTT.